This T cell receptor (beta chain) was identified in a study of shared clonotypes between healthy human individuals. A remark on this clone: The antigen remains undetermined.

The repertoire was sequenced with immunoSEQ multiplex PCR; TCRdb's copy has only in-frame clones and lacks some. The data show fewer than 500,000 clones, approximately 79% seen once. Germline V gives CDR1 MNHEY, CDR2 SMNVEV (reference sequence). Germline trimming cut 6 bases from V and 4 bases from J; bases unmatched to any gene: 11. The CDR3 contains 15 residues. The study's findings and limits: Genetic and exposure-history diversity was limited by the small donor number. It was expected that sequencing depth would affect clonotype sharing among donors.

Sequencing was done on a sample of PBMCs. The rearrangement joins TRBV27 to TRBJ2-7, with 8 nucleotides matching TRBD2. The source of this sequence is a woman in her forties in good health. Some clones in this sample may be carry-over from other donors' samples. The CDR3 nucleotides are TGTGCCAGCAGGATGGGCGGGGGGCTAATGTACGAGCAGTACTTC. It translates to CASRMGGGLMYEQYF.